These 7 T cell receptor beta chains share one sample of origin, sequenced in a study of radiation and T cells in renal cell carcinoma. The method was immunoSEQ multiplex PCR; TCRdb's version includes in-frame clones alone and lacks a portion of them. The sample gives 150,000 to 200,000 clones, less than 90% of which show up once; around 11% is in the top ten. Sample time point: blood 4 weeks post-SBRT, at nephrectomy. Treatment of the sample: 15 Gy SBRT to primary tumor, nephrectomy 4 weeks later. The input for sequencing was blood, taken from a patient whose treatment included radiotherapy and nephrectomy. The receptors stem from a woman aged 50 to 60 with renal cell carcinoma.

V and J are TRBV6-6 and TRBJ1-2; TRBD1 is a possible D gene (5 bases). CDR1 and CDR2 (germline): MNHNY, SVGAGI (reference sequence). CDR3 length: 15 amino acids. Trimming took 2 bases from V and 3 from J, leaving 13 bases between them. CDR3 DNA: TGTGCCAGCAGTTACGCCCGGGGGGGACACTATGGCTACACCTTC. It encodes CASSYARGGHYGYTF.

This clone showed up just once. The J gene is TRBJ1-2, the V gene TRBV29-1; D is possibly TRBD1 (6 bases). V lost 6 bases and J lost 7, with 24 bases in between. CDR3 size: 15 residues. Per germline, CDR1 SQVTM and CDR2 ANQGSEA. The CDR3 DNA reads as TGCAGCGTCGGACAAATAACAGGGCGCTACGGTGGCTACACCTTC. Protein product: CSVGQITGRYGGYTF. Supplemented by reference TRBV29-1 and TRBJ1-2, the full variable domain reads SAVISQKPSRDICQRGTSLTIQCQVDSQVTMMFWYRQQPGQSLTLIATANQGSEATYESGFVIDKFPISRPNLTFSTLTVSNMSPEDSSIYLCSVGQITGRYGGYTFGSGTRLTVV.

The chain links TRBV5-6 to TRBJ2-2; possibly TRBD1 for D (5 bases). The CDR3 runs 15 residues. Trimming removed 6 bases from V and 6 bases from J, with 18 bases in between. Per the germline V gene, CDR1 is SGHDT and CDR2 is YYEEEE. DNA of the CDR3: TGTGCCAGCACCCCCTCCCCCAGGGCGTCCGGGGAGCTGTTTTTT. Translation: CASTPSPRASGELFF.

The CDR3 DNA sequence: TGTGCCAGCAGCCAAGATTTCCTAGCGGGGGCCCAAGAGACCCAGTACTTC. Its translation is CASSQDFLAGAQETQYF. The V and J genes are TRBV4-2 and TRBJ2-5, with 10 bases matching TRBD2. Germline V gene data show CDR1 as LGHNA and CDR2 as YNFKEQ. After removal of 0 bases from V and 1 base from J, the junction contained 5 bases not matched to a gene. The length of the CDR3 is 17 residues.

The chain employs TRBV25-1 and TRBJ1-1; 7 bases are a match to TRBD1. Germline CDR1 reads MGHDK; CDR2 reads SYGVNS. The CDR3 runs to 15 residues. Trimming removed 2 bases from V and 2 bases from J; junction bases left unmatched: 5. CDR3 in DNA: TGTGCCAGCAGTGAACCAGGGACAGCAAACACTGAAGCTTTCTTT. It codes for CASSEPGTANTEAFF.

V and J are TRBV19 and TRBJ1-6; TRBD1 agrees at 8 bases. The junction had 4 bases not matched to a gene; V was cut back by 3 bases and J by 6 bases. The germline CDR1 and CDR2 sequences are LNHDA and SQIVND (reference sequence). The CDR3 has 15 residues. The CDR3 sequence: CASSIGQGANSPLHF. CDR3 coding DNA: TGTGCCAGTAGTATTGGACAGGGCGCTAATTCACCCCTCCACTTT. Drawing the rest from reference TRBV19 and TRBJ1-6, the complete variable domain is DGGITQSPKYLFRKEGQNVTLSCEQNLNHDAMYWYRQDPGQGLRLIYYSQIVNDFQKGDIAEGYSVSREKKESFPLTVTSAQKNPTAFYLCASSIGQGANSPLHFGNGTRLTVT.

The count of this clone is one. The chain carries TRBV19 and TRBJ2-3; 12 nucleotides agree with TRBD2. V lost 7 bases, J lost 2 bases, and 4 bases stayed unmatched. Germline CDR1 reads LNHDA; CDR2 reads SQIVND (reference sequence). The CDR3 covers 15 residues. As DNA, the CDR3 is TGTGCCAGTATCAGGACTAGCGGGGACACAGATACGCAGTATTTT. It translates to CASIRTSGDTDTQYF.